This T cell receptor beta chain was profiled in a study of cytomegalovirus exposure and HLA in healthy donors. Primers included in the PCR were 60 Vbeta and 13 Jbeta primers. Authors' analysis steps: Among the unique TCR beta chains that a later analysis counted, roughly 80 million in all, 10 million to 14 million were shared. Method: immunoSEQ multiplex PCR; TCRdb's copy keeps in-frame clones and lacks some. The DNA was the basis for D and trimming; V, J and clone size are from that table. The sample carries about 110,000 clones, around 77% recorded once. V lost 7 bases and J lost 7, with 14 bases in between. This CDR3 is built from 14 residues. In germline, CDR1 is SGHDN, CDR2 FVKESK.

The sequence derives from a woman between 25 and 40 years old in good health and CMV-seropositive. The chain couples TRBV14 to TRBJ1-6; D may be TRBD1 (5 bases). The sample was PBMCs. In nucleotides, the CDR3 is TGTGCCAGCAACCTAGACAGATCAAATTCACCCCTCCACTTT. This encodes CASNLDRSNSPLHF.